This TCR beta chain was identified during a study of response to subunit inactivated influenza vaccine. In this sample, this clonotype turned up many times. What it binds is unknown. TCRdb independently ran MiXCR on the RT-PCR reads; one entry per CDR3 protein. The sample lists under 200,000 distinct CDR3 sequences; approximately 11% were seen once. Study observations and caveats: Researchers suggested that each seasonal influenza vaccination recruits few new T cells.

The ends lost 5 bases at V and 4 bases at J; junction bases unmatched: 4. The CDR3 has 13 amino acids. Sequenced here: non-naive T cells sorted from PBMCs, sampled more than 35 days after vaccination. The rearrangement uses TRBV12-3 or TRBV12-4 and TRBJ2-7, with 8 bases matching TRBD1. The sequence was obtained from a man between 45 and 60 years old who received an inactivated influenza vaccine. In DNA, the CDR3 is TGTGCCAGCAGTCGACAGGGGCCGTACGAGCAGTACTTC. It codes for CASSRQGPYEQYF.